This T cell receptor (beta chain) was sequenced for a study of T cell responses to AZD1222 COVID-19 vaccine (dated by TCRdb to about 2021). About the full investigation: AZD1222 recipients with second doses at about 4 weeks or about 12 weeks were pooled, because spike-specific TCR depth and breadth did not differ between schedules. A total of 233 trial participants underwent TCR sequencing, of whom about 200 received two doses of AZD1222 and some 26 received two doses of the MenACWY control vaccine. Trial participants were enrolled by age into 18-55, 56-69 and 70-plus year subgroups, with roughly 150, 30 and 60 TCR-sequenced participants respectively. The investigation overall reported the following: In the small 56-69-year group, the increase in depth fell short of significance, most likely because of low power. Conclusions about previously exposed vaccinees are limited because only five to seven AZD1222 recipients were SARS-CoV-2 seropositive at baseline. Because no day 14 peak-response samples were available, repertoires were characterized only after the peak T cell response. A significant rise in spike-specific TCR breadth and depth was observed after two AZD1222 doses relative to day 0 and relative to MenACWY recipients. The vaccine-associated CD4 TCRs covered the entire spike protein, and the dominant responses fell in regions 160-218 and 743-854. Most participants were white British and females outnumbered males, and the authors suggested that clonal diversity may have been underestimated. Epitopes outside the regions mutated in the B.1.351 and B.1.1.7 variants were reportedly recognized by nearly half of the unique spike-specific TCRs.

The trim is 8 bases for V and 4 bases for J, with a gap of 17 bases between the germline ends. The germline V gene supplies CDR1 MGHRA and CDR2 YSYEKL. The CDR3 runs 14 residues from the cysteine to the phenylalanine. Just CDR3 DNA is preserved here, 42 bases in frame from base 1. The sample's time point label, in plain terms: baseline before first vaccination. Samples from vaccinated people were obtained from the UK trials COV001 and COV002, which included a single-blind randomized controlled phase 2/3 trial of AZD1222 (ChAdOx1 nCoV-19) in healthy adults. For TCRbeta chain sequencing, PBMC samples were collected from trial participants at day 0 and at day 28 after the second dose. With respect to this clone: Its specific antigen is unknown. No much larger clonotype is one base removed from it; base qualities were not supplied.

The CDR3 regions of human TCRbeta chains were subjected to immunosequencing. Per the authors' processing: Repertoire TCRs were matched against a reference library of SARS-CoV-2-specific TCRs generated with the MIRA antigen-specificity platform. Breadth meant the fraction of unique TCRs that were SARS-CoV-2-associated, whereas depth meant the fraction of total T cells that were SARS-CoV-2-associated. Using the MIRA data, each spike-specific TCR was assigned both to the spike region to which the TCR was reactive and to a CD4 or CD8 class. Log10-transformed breadth and depth values were compared by one-way ANOVA with Sidak's multiple comparisons tests. The clones in this table, taken by TCRdb from immuneACCESS, are in-frame only. Not every clone is retained; where verified, under half of the shortfall comes from an unresolved V gene, and the cause of the rest is unknown. For V, J and clone size, that table is used; D and trimming come from the DNA. The sample yields roughly 150,000 clones; 85% to 90% were counted once. The ten largest clones take up 5.5% of the sample.

The receptor was isolated from an adult in good health. The source material was peripheral blood, sampled on day 0 of AZD1222 vaccination. Recombination joined TRBV4-1 with TRBJ1-1; the D gene cannot be named for sure. DNA sequence: TGCGCCAGCGCGACCGGGAGGGTTGGCACTGAAGCTTTCTTT. Its protein product is CASATGRVGTEAFF.